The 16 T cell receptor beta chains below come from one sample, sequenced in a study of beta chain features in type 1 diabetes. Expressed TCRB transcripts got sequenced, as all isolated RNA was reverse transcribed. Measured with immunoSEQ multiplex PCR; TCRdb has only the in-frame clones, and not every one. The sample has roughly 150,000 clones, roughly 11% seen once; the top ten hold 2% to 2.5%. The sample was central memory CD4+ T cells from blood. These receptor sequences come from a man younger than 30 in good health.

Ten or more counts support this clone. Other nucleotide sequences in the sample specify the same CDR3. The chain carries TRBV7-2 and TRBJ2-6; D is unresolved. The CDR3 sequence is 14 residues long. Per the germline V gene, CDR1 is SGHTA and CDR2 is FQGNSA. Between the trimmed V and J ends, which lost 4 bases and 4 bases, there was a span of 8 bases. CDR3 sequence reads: CASSSRSGANVLTF. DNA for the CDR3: TGTGCCAGCAGCTCGCGTTCCGGGGCCAACGTCCTGACTTTC. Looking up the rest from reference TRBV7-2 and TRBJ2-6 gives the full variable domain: GAGVSQSPSNKVTEKGKDVELRCDPISGHTALYWYRQSLGQGLEFLIYFQGNSAPDKSGLPSDRFSAERTGGSVSTLTIQRTQQEDSAVYLCASSSRSGANVLTFGAGSRLTVL.

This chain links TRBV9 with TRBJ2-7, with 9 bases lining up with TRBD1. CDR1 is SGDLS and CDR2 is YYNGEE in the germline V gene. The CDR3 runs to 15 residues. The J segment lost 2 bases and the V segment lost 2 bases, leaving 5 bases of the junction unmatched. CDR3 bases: TGTGCCAGCAGCGTTACCGGGACAGGGCCCTACGAGCAGTACTTC. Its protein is CASSVTGTGPYEQYF.

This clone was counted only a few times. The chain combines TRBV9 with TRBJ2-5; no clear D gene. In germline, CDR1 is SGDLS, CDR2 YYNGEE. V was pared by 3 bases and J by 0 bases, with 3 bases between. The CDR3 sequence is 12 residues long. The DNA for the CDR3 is TGTGCCAGCAGCGCCCACCAAGAGACCCAGTACTTC. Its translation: CASSAHQETQYF.

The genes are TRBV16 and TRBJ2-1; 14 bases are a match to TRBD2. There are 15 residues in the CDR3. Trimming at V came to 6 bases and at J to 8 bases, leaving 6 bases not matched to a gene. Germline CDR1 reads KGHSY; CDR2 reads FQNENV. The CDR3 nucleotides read TGTGCCAGCAGTCGACTAGCGGGAGGGATTTATGAGCAGTTCTTC. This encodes CASSRLAGGIYEQFF.

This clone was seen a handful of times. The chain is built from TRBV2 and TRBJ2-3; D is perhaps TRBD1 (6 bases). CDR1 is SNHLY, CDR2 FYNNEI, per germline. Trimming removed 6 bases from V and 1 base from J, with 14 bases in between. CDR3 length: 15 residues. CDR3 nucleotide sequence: TGTGCCAGCAGATTAACAGGGACCGGCACAGATACGCAGTATTTT. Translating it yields CASRLTGTGTDTQYF. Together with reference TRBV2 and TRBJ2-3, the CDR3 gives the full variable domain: EPEVTQTPSHQVTQMGQEVILRCVPISNHLYFYWYRQILGQKVEFLVSFYNNEISEKSEIFDDQFSVERPDGSNFTLKIRSTKLEDSAMYFCASRLTGTGTDTQYFGPGTRLTVL.

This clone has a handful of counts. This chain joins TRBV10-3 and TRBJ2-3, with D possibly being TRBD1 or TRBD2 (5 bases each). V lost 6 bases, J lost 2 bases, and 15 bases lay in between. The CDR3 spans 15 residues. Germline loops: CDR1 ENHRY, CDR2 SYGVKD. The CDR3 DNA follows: TGTGCCATCAGGAGGGACCCACTGTTCACAGATACGCAGTATTTT. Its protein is CAIRRDPLFTDTQYF.

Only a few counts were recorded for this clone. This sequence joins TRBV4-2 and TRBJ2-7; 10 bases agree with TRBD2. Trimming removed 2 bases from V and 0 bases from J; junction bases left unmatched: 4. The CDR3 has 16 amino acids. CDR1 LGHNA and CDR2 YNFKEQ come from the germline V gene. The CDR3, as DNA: TGTGCCAGCAGCCAACCTAGCGGGAGCACCTCCTACGAGCAGTACTTC. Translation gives CASSQPSGSTSYEQYF.

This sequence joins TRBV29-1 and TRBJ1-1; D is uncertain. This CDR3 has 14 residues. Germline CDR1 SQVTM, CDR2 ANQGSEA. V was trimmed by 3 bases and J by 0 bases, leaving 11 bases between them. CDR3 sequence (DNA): TGCAGCGTTGACCTATCCCGGTTGAACACTGAAGCTTTCTTT. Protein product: CSVDLSRLNTEAFF.

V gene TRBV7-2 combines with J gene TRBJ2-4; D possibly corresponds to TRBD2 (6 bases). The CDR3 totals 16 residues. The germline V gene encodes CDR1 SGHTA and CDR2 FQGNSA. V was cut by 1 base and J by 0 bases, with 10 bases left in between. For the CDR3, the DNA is TGTGCCAGCAGCTTAGGACGGGAGATAGCCAAAAACATTCAGTACTTC. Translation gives CASSLGREIAKNIQYF.

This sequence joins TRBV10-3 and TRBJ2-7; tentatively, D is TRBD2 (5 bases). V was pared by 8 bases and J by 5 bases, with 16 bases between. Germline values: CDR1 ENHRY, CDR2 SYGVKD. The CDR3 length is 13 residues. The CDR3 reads CAIRDAGLDEQYF. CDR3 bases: TGTGCCATCCGGGATGCAGGACTGGACGAGCAGTACTTC.

Here the CDR3 reads CSVSQGARAYEQYF. The CDR3 DNA is TGCAGCGTTAGCCAGGGGGCGAGAGCTTACGAGCAGTACTTC. The rearrangement joins TRBV29-1 to TRBJ2-7; 8 nucleotides match TRBD1. This CDR3 region has 14 residues. CDR1 is SQVTM, CDR2 ANQGSEA, per germline. V gave up 5 bases and J gave up 4 bases; unmatched junction bases: 10.

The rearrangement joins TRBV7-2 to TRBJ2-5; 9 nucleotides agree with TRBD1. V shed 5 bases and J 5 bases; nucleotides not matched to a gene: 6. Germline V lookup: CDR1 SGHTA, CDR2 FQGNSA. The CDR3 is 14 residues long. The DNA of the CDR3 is TGTGCCAGCAGCCGGGGACAGGGAGGGGAGACCCAGTACTTC. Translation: CASSRGQGGETQYF.

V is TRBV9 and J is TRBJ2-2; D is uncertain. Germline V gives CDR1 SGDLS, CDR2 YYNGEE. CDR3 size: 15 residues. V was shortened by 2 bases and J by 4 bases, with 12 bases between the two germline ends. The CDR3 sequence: CASSVGRVGTGELFF. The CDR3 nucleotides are TGTGCCAGCAGCGTTGGAAGGGTGGGCACCGGGGAGCTGTTTTTT.

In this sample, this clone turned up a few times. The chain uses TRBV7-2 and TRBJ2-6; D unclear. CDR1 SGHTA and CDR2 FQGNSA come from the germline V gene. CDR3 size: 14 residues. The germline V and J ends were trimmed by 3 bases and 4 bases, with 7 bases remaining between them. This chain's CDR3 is CASSFKTGANVLTF. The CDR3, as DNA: TGTGCCAGCAGCTTTAAGACAGGGGCCAACGTCCTGACTTTC.

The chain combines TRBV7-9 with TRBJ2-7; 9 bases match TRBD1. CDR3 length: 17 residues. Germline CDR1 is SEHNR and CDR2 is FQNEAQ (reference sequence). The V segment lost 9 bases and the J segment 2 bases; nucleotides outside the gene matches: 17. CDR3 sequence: CASRRGQGHSNPYEQYF. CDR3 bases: TGTGCCAGTCGTCGGGGACAGGGCCATTCTAATCCCTACGAGCAGTACTTC. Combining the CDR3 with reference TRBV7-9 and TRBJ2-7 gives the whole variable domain DTGVSQNPRHKITKRGQNVTFRCDPISEHNRLYWYRQTLGQGPEFLTYFQNEAQLEKSRLLSDRFSAERPKGSFSTLEIQRTEQGDSAMYLCASRRGQGHSNPYEQYFGPGTRLTVT.

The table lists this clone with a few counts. CDR3: CASSLAGQAIYGYTF. CDR3 in DNA: TGTGCCAGCAGCTTGGCGGGACAGGCGATCTATGGCTACACCTTC. The chain uses TRBV5-6 and TRBJ1-2, with 8 bases fitting TRBD1. CDR3 length: 15 amino acids. CDR1 and CDR2 (germline): SGHDT, YYEEEE. Trimming removed 0 bases from V and 4 bases from J; junction bases left unmatched: 5.